The entry below gives a single T cell receptor beta chain sequence along with its context. Its cognate antigen is unknown. The authors ran a second PCR of 7 to 11 cycles using a sample-barcoded 5' primer and a J-beta primer mix. TCRdb re-called the 5' RACE reads with MiXCR, one entry per CDR3 protein. This sample carries 600,000 to 650,000 distinct CDR3 sequences, roughly 50% of them seen once, and the ten largest clones take approximately 37%. These data come from a study of blood T cells in healthy people across ages. Study conclusions and caveats: PBMCs left unsorted prevented a conclusive naive versus antigen-experienced comparison.

Source material: blood. This TCR derives from a man in his sixties in good health.

CDR3 amino acids: CSAREVQNSNQPQHF. In nucleotides, the CDR3 is TGCAGTGCTAGAGAAGTTCAGAATAGCAATCAGCCCCAGCATTTT. This chain joins TRBV20-1 and TRBJ1-5; no clear D gene. The ends were cut back, 0 bases at V and 0 bases at J, with 9 bases in the middle. This CDR3 has 15 residues. Per the germline V gene, CDR1 is DFQATT and CDR2 is SNEGSKA (reference sequence).